These 32 T cell receptor beta chains came from one sample sequenced in a study of blood T cell repertoires in COVID-19. The data were produced by immunoSEQ multiplex PCR, yet TCRdb's version contains in-frame clones alone and is incomplete. The sample gives approximately 360,000 clones, roughly 90% of which show up once; 0.95% to 1% is in the top ten. The source material was PBMCs or T cells enriched from blood (not recorded which). These receptors originate from a woman aged 25 to 39 with acute COVID-19.

The V gene is TRBV3-1 (or the pseudogene TRBV3-2), the J gene TRBJ1-5; 7 bases agree with TRBD1. Germline CDR1 and CDR2: LGHDT and YNNKEL (reference sequence). The CDR3 totals 16 residues. Trimming removed 0 bases from V and 4 bases from J; junction bases left unmatched: 6. The CDR3 coding sequence is TGTGCCAGCAGCCAAGATAGGACAGGACGGAATCAGCCCCAGCATTTT. Amino acid sequence: CASSQDRTGRNQPQHF.

This clone was seen just once. The chain is built from TRBV6-5 and TRBJ2-1, with 8 bases fitting TRBD2. The CDR3 contains 15 residues. With V trimmed by 5 bases and J by 3 bases, 6 bases remained unmatched. CDR1 MNHEY and CDR2 SVGAGI come from the germline V gene. In nucleotides, the CDR3 is TGTGCCAGCAGTCAGAGCGGGGGCCTCTACAATGAGCAGTTCTTC. It specifies CASSQSGGLYNEQFF.

The chain employs TRBV4-2 and TRBJ1-4; D gene ambiguous. Per germline, CDR1 LGHNA and CDR2 YNFKEQ. V gave up 1 base and J gave up 0 bases, with 9 bases separating them. CDR3 length: 16 residues. The CDR3 nucleotides are TGTGCCAGCAGCCAAGTTTCGGGTGCAACTAATGAAAAACTGTTTTTT. Translating it yields CASSQVSGATNEKLFF.

This clone showed up just once. The chain couples TRBV6-4 to TRBJ2-1, with 11 nucleotides matching TRBD2. Looked up from germline, CDR1 is MRHNA and CDR2 is SNTAGT. After removal of 5 bases from V and 7 bases from J, the junction contained 10 bases not matched to a gene. The CDR3 sequence is 16 residues long. CDR3 bases: TGTGCCAGCAGTATAGTGTCGACTAGCGGGGTGAATGAGCAGTTCTTC. This sequence encodes CASSIVSTSGVNEQFF.

This chain uses TRBV9 with TRBJ2-7, with TRBD2 matching 7 bases. Germline assignment: CDR1 SGDLS and CDR2 YYNGEE. V was pared by 3 bases and J by 7 bases, with 10 bases of the junction left unmatched. The CDR3 totals 14 residues. In DNA form, the CDR3 reads TGTGCCAGCAGCGGAGGAGGTCTGGGAGGGGAGCAGTACTTC. Amino acids: CASSGGGLGGEQYF.

The chain carries TRBV5-8 and TRBJ2-7; no reliable D call. The CDR3 has 12 residues. Trimming removed 0 bases at V and 4 bases at J, with 5 bases between. In germline, CDR1 is SGHTS, CDR2 YDEGEE. The CDR3 DNA sequence: TGTGCCAGCAGCTTGGACAGATACGAGCAGTACTTC. Protein: CASSLDRYEQYF.

The chain carries TRBV10-3 and TRBJ1-2, with D possibly TRBD1 on 6 matching bases. With 8 bases removed from V and 2 bases from J, the gap between germline ends came to 12 bases. This CDR3 contains 13 residues. CDR1 and CDR2 (germline): ENHRY, SYGVKD. The chain's CDR3 is CAIRAGQNYGYTF. The DNA of the CDR3 is TGTGCCATCCGAGCCGGACAGAACTATGGCTACACCTTC.

V gene TRBV6-1 combines with J gene TRBJ1-5; unclear D gene. V was cut by 4 bases and J by 0 bases, with 16 bases left in between. The V gene's germline CDR1 is MNHNS and CDR2 SASEGT. The CDR3 extends over 17 amino acids. CDR3 protein: CASSGSGAGVSNQPQHF. The DNA for the CDR3 is TGTGCCAGCAGTGGGTCGGGCGCCGGGGTTAGCAATCAGCCCCAGCATTTT.

The J gene is TRBJ2-7, the V gene TRBV27; D uncertain. The CDR3 is 13 residues long. The V gene's germline CDR1 is MNHEY and CDR2 SMNVEV (reference sequence). With 3 bases removed from V and 5 bases from J, the gap between germline ends came to 11 bases. The CDR3 is CASSLVASHEQYF. Written as DNA, the CDR3 is TGTGCCAGCAGTTTGGTAGCTTCCCACGAGCAGTACTTC.

The gene calls are TRBV5-1 and TRBJ2-1, with 9 bases matching TRBD1. After removal of 0 bases from V and 3 bases from J, the junction contained 7 bases not matched to a gene. Germline V gene sequence: CDR1 SGHRS, CDR2 YFSETQ. This CDR3 region has 17 residues. CDR3 nucleotide sequence: TGCGCCAGCAGCTTGGCCATGGGACAGGGTAACTACAATGAGCAGTTCTTC. Encoded protein: CASSLAMGQGNYNEQFF.

This clone was picked up a small number of times. This chain joins TRBV5-1 and TRBJ2-2, with TRBD2 identical over 7 bases. Germline V gene sequence: CDR1 SGHRS, CDR2 YFSETQ. The CDR3 runs 13 residues. Trimming cost V 0 bases and J 7 bases; bases outside gene matches: 0. CDR3 protein: CASSLASGGELFF. In DNA, the CDR3 is TGCGCCAGCAGCTTGGCTAGCGGCGGGGAGCTGTTTTTT. The full variable domain, its missing parts supplied by reference TRBV5-1 and TRBJ2-2, is KAGVTQTPRYLIKTRGQQVTLSCSPISGHRSVSWYQQTPGQGLQFLFEYFSETQRNKGNFPGRFSGRQFSNSRSEMNVSTLELGDSALYLCASSLASGGELFFGEGSRLTVL.

The chain uses TRBV6-5 and TRBJ2-3, with 13 bases fitting TRBD2. This CDR3 is built from 16 residues. V was pared by 2 bases and J by 7 bases, with 6 bases of the junction left unmatched. Per germline, CDR1 MNHEY and CDR2 SVGAGI. In DNA, the CDR3 is TGTGCCAGCAGTTACCAACTAGCGGGGGGGACTAATACGCAGTATTTT. It encodes CASSYQLAGGTNTQYF.

This rearrangement joins TRBV28 to TRBJ1-5; 7 bases map to TRBD1. Looked up from germline, CDR1 is MDHEN and CDR2 is SYDVKM. The V gene end was trimmed by 1 base and the J gene end by 7 bases; junction bases not matched to a gene: 7. This CDR3 has 15 residues. The CDR3: CASSLLQGNRQPQHF. The CDR3 coding sequence is TGTGCCAGCAGTTTATTACAGGGGAATAGGCAGCCCCAGCATTTT.

This chain joins TRBV5-6 and TRBJ2-7, with unresolved D. The germline gives CDR1 SGHDT, CDR2 YYEEEE. Trimming left V 2 bases short and J 12 bases short, with 15 bases between. This CDR3 has 12 amino acids. Here the CDR3 DNA reads TGTGCCAGCAGCTTAATCATGGCCACACCGTACTTC. This encodes CASSLIMATPYF.

This clone has just one count. V gene TRBV4-3 combines with J gene TRBJ2-3; tentatively, D is TRBD2 (6 bases). V was shortened by 1 base and J by 4 bases, with 15 bases between the two germline ends. CDR1 LGHNA and CDR2 YSLEER come from the germline V gene. CDR3 length: 16 residues. The CDR3 sequence: CASSQGSAGTADTQYF. Written as DNA, the CDR3 is TGCGCCAGCAGCCAAGGTTCGGCGGGGACGGCAGATACGCAGTATTTT.

This sequence joins TRBV10-3 and TRBJ1-1; D might be TRBD1 (5 bases). This CDR3 is built from 13 residues. Germline V CDR1 and CDR2: ENHRY, SYGVKD. Between the trimmed V and J ends, which lost 4 bases and 6 bases, there was a span of 12 bases. In DNA, the CDR3 is TGTGCCATCAGTGGTGTACAGGACGCTGAAGCTTTCTTT. Its translation: CAISGVQDAEAFF.

This rearrangement joins TRBV7-8 to TRBJ1-2; a possible D gene is TRBD1 (5 bases). With 5 bases removed from V and 2 bases from J, the gap between germline ends came to 12 bases. The CDR3 consists of 14 residues. The V gene's germline CDR1 is SGHVS and CDR2 FQNEAQ. As DNA, the CDR3 is TGTGCCAGCAGCCGGACCGCAGGGAACTATGGCTACACCTTC. This gives the protein CASSRTAGNYGYTF.

V and J are TRBV7-2 and TRBJ2-5; TRBD1 matches 7 bases. The junction had 8 bases not matched to a gene; V was cut back by 0 bases and J by 4 bases. The CDR3 totals 16 residues. Germline values: CDR1 SGHTA, CDR2 FQGNSA. The CDR3 DNA sequence: TGTGCCAGCAGCTTAGCGACAGGGAAAGAGGGAGAGACCCAGTACTTC. Translating it yields CASSLATGKEGETQYF.

The chain links TRBV24-1 to TRBJ2-2, with TRBD1 matching over 10 bases. Germline assignment: CDR1 KGHDR and CDR2 SFDVKD. Unmatched junction bases numbered 7, after V lost 6 bases and J lost 7 bases. This CDR3 spans 15 amino acids. This chain's CDR3 is CATSQTGGFIGELFF. CDR3 bases: TGTGCCACCAGTCAGACAGGGGGCTTCATCGGGGAGCTGTTTTTT.

The chain is built from TRBV4-3 and TRBJ1-4, with D unresolved. V lost 6 bases, J lost 5 bases, and 13 bases lay in between. CDR1 and CDR2 (germline): LGHNA, YSLEER. This CDR3 has 14 residues. The CDR3 spells CASSHGLKNEKLFF. The CDR3 DNA is TGCGCCAGCAGTCACGGACTGAAGAATGAAAAACTGTTTTTT.

The chain joins TRBV28 to TRBJ1-1; TRBD1 might be the D (5 bases). Trimming took 5 bases from V and 1 from J, leaving 14 bases between them. The CDR3 is 15 amino acids. The germline gives CDR1 MDHEN, CDR2 SYDVKM. The CDR3 sequence: CASSPLGQANTEAFF. CDR3 sequence (DNA): TGTGCCAGCAGTCCCCTGGGGCAGGCGAACACTGAAGCTTTCTTT.

The V call is TRBV28, the J call TRBJ2-5; 10 positions match TRBD1. The germline CDR1 and CDR2 sequences are MDHEN and SYDVKM. V shed 8 bases, J shed 5 bases, and the junction held 20 bases outside the gene matches. The CDR3 is 18 amino acids. As DNA, the CDR3 is TGTGCCAGCTGGGGAGGGCCGGGGGACAGGGGTCTCAGGGAGACCCAGTACTTC. Protein product: CASWGGPGDRGLRETQYF.

V gene TRBV9 combines with J gene TRBJ1-3; 10 positions agree with TRBD1. The V gene end was trimmed by 2 bases and the J gene end by 2 bases; junction bases not matched to a gene: 7. Germline CDR1 SGDLS, CDR2 YYNGEE. The CDR3 runs to 17 residues. The CDR3 sequence is CASSVGGQGSPGNTIYF. CDR3 coding DNA: TGTGCCAGCAGCGTTGGGGGACAGGGGTCGCCTGGAAACACCATATATTTT. Full variable domain (remainder filled in from reference TRBV9 and TRBJ1-3): DSGVTQTPKHLITATGQRVTLRCSPRSGDLSVYWYQQSLDQGLQFLIQYYNGEERAKGNILERFSAQQFPDLHSELNLSSLELGDSALYFCASSVGGQGSPGNTIYFGEGSWLTVV.

V gene TRBV5-8 combines with J gene TRBJ1-2; the D gene is possibly TRBD1 (6 bases). The V gene's germline CDR1 is SGHTS and CDR2 YDEGEE. The CDR3 runs 14 residues. The ends were cut back, 2 bases at V and 8 bases at J, with 16 bases in the middle. This CDR3 is CASSLRGAQIGYTF. Here the CDR3 DNA reads TGTGCCAGCAGCTTACGGGGGGCGCAAATCGGCTACACCTTC.

This chain uses TRBV7-6 with TRBJ1-5; D gene ambiguous. Deletions cut 4 bases from V and 5 bases from J, with 9 bases between. The CDR3 spans 13 residues. Germline V gene lookup returns CDR1 SGHVS and CDR2 FNYEAQ. This chain's CDR3 is CASSSYGDQPQHF. The DNA of the CDR3 is TGTGCCAGCAGCTCCTACGGGGATCAGCCCCAGCATTTT.

To note about this clone: The sample has other DNA sequences that encode this CDR3 too. The rearrangement uses TRBV2 and TRBJ1-4; TRBD1 agrees at 9 bases. CDR3 length: 15 amino acids. The germline V gene has CDR1 SNHLY and CDR2 FYNNEI. V dropped 3 bases and J dropped 11; count of bases not matched to a gene: 10. The CDR3 reads CASSEGRGQGEKLFF. In DNA form, the CDR3 reads TGTGCCAGCAGTGAGGGCCGGGGACAGGGAGAGAAACTGTTTTTT.

The chain links TRBV4-1 to TRBJ1-1, with a tentative D call TRBD1 (5 bases). This CDR3 region has 14 residues. Per the germline V gene, CDR1 is MGHRA and CDR2 is YSYEKL. V shed 2 bases and J shed 4 bases, with 11 bases lying between them. As DNA, the CDR3 is TGCGCCAGCAGCCAATGGGGGGGGGTCACTGAAGCTTTCTTT. The encoded protein is CASSQWGGVTEAFF.

The chain has TRBV27 and TRBJ2-1; tentatively, D is TRBD1 (5 bases). The CDR3 length is 15 residues. Germline CDR1 MNHEY, CDR2 SMNVEV (reference sequence). Between the trimmed V and J ends, which lost 4 bases and 7 bases, there was a span of 17 bases. CDR3 DNA: TGTGCCAGCAGTTCATCCTCGACAGATAAAAATGAGCAGTTCTTC. The encoded protein is CASSSSSTDKNEQFF.

The genes are TRBV14 and TRBJ1-4, with 7 bases that match TRBD1. V was clipped by 4 bases and J by 7 bases; unmatched bases: 6. The germline CDR1 and CDR2 sequences are SGHDN and FVKESK. The CDR3 consists of 14 residues. The CDR3 DNA follows: TGTGCCAGCAGCCGAGGGGGCGGGGTTGAAAAACTGTTTTTT. Its translation: CASSRGGGVEKLFF. Combining the CDR3 with reference TRBV14 and TRBJ1-4 gives the whole variable domain EAGVTQFPSHSVIEKGQTVTLRCDPISGHDNLYWYRRVMGKEIKFLLHFVKESKQDESGMPNNRFLAERTGGTYSTLKVQPAELEDSGVYFCASSRGGGVEKLFFGSGTQLSVL.

The J gene is TRBJ1-2, the V gene TRBV2, with 9 bases matching TRBD1. Germline assignment: CDR1 SNHLY and CDR2 FYNNEI. With V trimmed by 4 bases and J by 5 bases, 8 bases remained unmatched. The CDR3 has 15 residues. As DNA, the CDR3 is TGTGCCAGCAGTGTAGGGACAGGGCTCAGTTATGGCTACACCTTC. It codes for CASSVGTGLSYGYTF.

The J gene is TRBJ2-3, the V gene TRBV6-5; TRBD2 agrees at 9 bases. Germline V lookup: CDR1 MNHEY, CDR2 SVGAGI. Trimming removed 8 bases from V and 2 bases from J; junction bases left unmatched: 5. The CDR3 contains 14 residues. CDR3 coding DNA: TGTGCCAGCCGCCAGCGGGGGGACACAGATACGCAGTATTTT. Amino acid sequence: CASRQRGDTDTQYF.

The J gene is TRBJ1-6, the V gene TRBV2; unclear D gene. In germline, CDR1 is SNHLY, CDR2 FYNNEI. The CDR3 loop spans 14 amino acids. Trimming stripped 5 bases from V and 8 bases from J, with 13 bases between. The CDR3 nucleotides read TGTGCCAGCAGTCTAAGTGATGTTGATTCACCCCTCCACTTT. It yields the protein CASSLSDVDSPLHF.